The 9 T cell receptor beta chains below all came from one sample that was sequenced in a study of neurological immune-mediated disorders. TCRdb re-called the 5' RACE reads through MiXCR, storing one row per CDR3 protein. This table holds under 85,000 distinct CDR3 sequences, approximately 5.3% found once. Sequencing used PBMCs. All receptors derive from a human donor with multiple sclerosis. The donor label of this sample is uncertain.

This clonotype was counted a few times. The rearrangement joins TRBV7-9 to TRBJ2-3; D may be TRBD1 (6 bases). Deletions cut 0 bases from V and 0 bases from J, with 19 bases between. The V gene's germline CDR1 is SEHNR and CDR2 FQNEAQ (reference sequence). The CDR3 runs 19 residues. Here the CDR3 reads CASSLARDTLLSSTDTQYF. CDR3 DNA: TGTGCCAGCAGCTTAGCCCGGGACACTCTCCTTTCTAGCACAGATACGCAGTATTTT.

This clonotype was recorded many times. The chain recombines TRBV5-1 with TRBJ2-7; D gene ambiguous. The germline gives CDR1 SGHRS, CDR2 YFSETQ. The CDR3 runs to 13 residues. The germline V and J ends were trimmed by 0 bases and 3 bases, with 7 bases remaining between them. The CDR3 is CASSLVWDYEQYF. DNA of the CDR3: TGCGCCAGCAGCTTGGTATGGGACTACGAGCAGTACTTC.

The chain uses TRBV20-1 and TRBJ2-1; the D gene is possibly TRBD1 (7 bases). The length of the CDR3 is 16 residues. Trimming took off 0 bases at V and 3 bases at J, with 15 bases between the two ends. Germline V gene data show CDR1 as DFQATT and CDR2 as SNEGSKA (reference sequence). The CDR3 here is CSARDGGGAGYNEQFF. In DNA form, the CDR3 reads TGCAGTGCTAGAGATGGAGGGGGCGCGGGCTACAATGAGCAGTTCTTC.

This clonotype was counted ten times or more. CDR3 residues: CSARGDYRNEQFF. The DNA of the CDR3 is TGCAGTGCTAGAGGGGACTACCGCAATGAGCAGTTCTTC. The J gene is TRBJ2-1, the V gene TRBV20-1; 7 bases are a match to TRBD2. The CDR3 has 13 amino acids. V shed 1 base, J shed 6 bases, and the junction held 3 bases outside the gene matches. The V gene's germline CDR1 is DFQATT and CDR2 SNEGSKA (reference sequence).

This clonotype came up many times. V is TRBV7-6 and J is TRBJ1-6; no clear D gene. Germline-derived CDR1 and CDR2 are SGHVS and FNYEAQ. CDR3 length equals 18 residues. Trimming took 2 bases from V and 0 from J, leaving 14 bases between them. Written as DNA, the CDR3 is TGTGCCAGCAGCTTACGTTACTCGCAGAGCTCCTATAATTCACCCCTCCACTTT. It codes for CASSLRYSQSSYNSPLHF.

The sample holds many counts of this clonotype. V and J are TRBV18 and TRBJ2-1; D gene unclear. The CDR3 runs to 13 residues. Germline CDR1 KGHSH, CDR2 LQKENI. The ends were cut back, 5 bases at V and 2 bases at J, with 7 bases in the middle. The CDR3 coding sequence is TGTGCCAGCTCAGGCCAGACCTACAATGAGCAGTTCTTC. Protein sequence: CASSGQTYNEQFF.

Ten or more counts support this clonotype. CDR3 amino acids: CASSHADIGDTQYF. CDR3 in DNA: TGTGCCAGCAGCCACGCCGATATAGGAGATACGCAGTATTTT. J is TRBJ2-3 and V is TRBV3-1; no firm D call. Germline CDR1 LGHDT, CDR2 YNNKEL (reference sequence). V dropped 3 bases and J dropped 5 bases, with 12 bases sitting between them. CDR3 length: 14 amino acids.

This clonotype was recorded many times. This chain uses TRBV9 with TRBJ2-1; D not resolved. With 2 bases removed from V and 4 bases from J, the gap between germline ends came to 13 bases. Germline V gives CDR1 SGDLS, CDR2 YYNGEE. This CDR3 comprises 15 residues. CDR3 bases: TGTGCCAGCAGCGTTGCCAGAGGCAGTTACAATGAGCAGTTCTTC. It specifies CASSVARGSYNEQFF.

This clonotype was found many times. The J gene is TRBJ2-2, the V gene TRBV14; D gene unclear. Germline assignment: CDR1 SGHDN and CDR2 FVKESK. This CDR3 region has 12 residues. Trimming pared 7 bases from V and 1 base from J, leaving 4 bases between. The CDR3 is CASNQNTGELFF. CDR3 nucleotides: TGTGCCAGCAATCAGAACACCGGGGAGCTGTTTTTT.